This T cell receptor (beta chain) is drawn from a study of T cell responses to AZD1222 COVID-19 vaccine. This clone was recorded only once. Its antigen remains unknown. General study findings and limits: Variant regions that are unmutated are reportedly the target of nearly half of spike-specific TCRs. A mostly white British donor set with more females was recruited, and clonal diversity was possibly underestimated.

CDR3 size: 15 residues. The V gene's germline CDR1 is SGHNT and CDR2 YYREEE (reference sequence). Unmatched junction bases numbered 8, after V lost 7 bases and J lost 0 bases. Investigators merged groups given second doses at roughly 4 or roughly 12 weeks. This table comes from immunoSEQ multiplex PCR, and its TCRdb copy is limited to in-frame clones, with some not included. This sample has 95,000 to 150,000 clones, with around 93% found just once. The sequences come from peripheral blood, collected 28 days after the second AZD1222 dose. The J gene is TRBJ1-1, the V gene TRBV5-4, with 8 bases aligning to TRBD1. The receptor was derived from an adult who received the AZD1222 COVID-19 vaccine. CDR3 sequence (DNA): TGTGCCAGCGGGAGACAGGGGACCATGAACACTGAAGCTTTCTTT. Translating gives CASGRQGTMNTEAFF.